The present entry profiles one T cell receptor beta chain with its context. The target antigen is unknown. The data originate from a study of identical twins. Study conclusions and caveats: In zero-insertion analyses, partial confounding could arise from invariant MAIT and iNKT cells. Alpha sequences that were out-of-frame and twin-shared showed an excess of low generation probability.

V was trimmed by 4 bases and J by 1 base, leaving 7 bases between them. Germline V CDR1 and CDR2: ENHRY, SYGVKD. CDR3 length: 13 amino acids. Unique molecular identifiers were in the cDNA, with template-switch universal primer binding. TCRdb re-derived calls from the 5' RACE reads in MiXCR, one entry per CDR3 protein. This table holds some 240,000 distinct CDR3 sequences, roughly 8.7% found once. Separately, the same data were catalogued under a study of yellow fever vaccine responses in identical twins.

The TCR originated in a woman between 18 and 30 years old in good health. The sample comprised CD8+ T cells sorted from blood. The chain combines TRBV10-3 with TRBJ1-1; D call uncertain. The CDR3 region is CAISGPGNTEAFF. The CDR3 DNA reads TGTGCCATCAGTGGCCCGGGGAACACTGAAGCTTTCTTT.